This T cell receptor (beta chain) was profiled in a study of T cell responses to AZD1222 COVID-19 vaccine. CDR3 length: 16 amino acids. V lost 5 bases to trimming and J lost 6 bases, with 20 bases between them. Germline assignment: CDR1 SGHTA and CDR2 FQGNSA. Assay: immunoSEQ multiplex PCR; the TCRdb copy retains only in-frame clones and omits some. The repertoire has about 78,000 clones, 65% to 85% of them found once; the top ten carry 2.9%. The chain carries TRBV7-2 and TRBJ2-1; no clear D. Sequencing used peripheral blood, obtained on day 0 of AZD1222 vaccination. The TCR comes from an adult in good health. CDR3 amino acids: CASSQITVSPGNEQFF. Here the CDR3 DNA reads TGTGCCAGCAGCCAAATAACTGTGTCCCCCGGCAATGAGCAGTTCTTC. Based on the CDR3 plus reference TRBV7-2 and TRBJ2-1, the full variable domain is GAGVSQSPSNKVTEKGKDVELRCDPISGHTALYWYRQSLGQGLEFLIYFQGNSAPDKSGLPSDRFSAERTGGSVSTLTIQRTQQEDSAVYLCASSQITVSPGNEQFFGPGTRLTVL.